Below are 17 T cell receptor beta chains sequenced from a single sample in a study of response to subunit inactivated influenza vaccine. TCRdb reanalysed the RT-PCR reads using MiXCR and keeps one entry per CDR3 protein. Among over 750,000 distinct CDR3 sequences, around 20% were seen once, and the ten largest hold roughly 10%. Specimen: PBMCs from blood, collected roughly 5 days after vaccination. These receptors were collected from a man aged 45-65 years who received an inactivated influenza vaccine.

The CDR3 is CASMGPPPHTGELFF. The CDR3 DNA sequence: TGTGCCAGCATGGGACCCCCGCCCCACACCGGGGAGCTGTTTTTT. The chain employs TRBV28 and TRBJ2-2, with D perhaps being TRBD1 or TRBD2 (5 bases each). The CDR3 has 15 amino acids. The germline CDR1 and CDR2 sequences are MDHEN and SYDVKM. Trimming cost V 7 bases and J 3 bases, with 15 bases left between them.

The V gene is TRBV12-3 or TRBV12-4, the J gene TRBJ1-6; the D is unclear. Trimming took 3 bases from V and 9 from J, leaving 6 bases between them. The CDR3 contains 12 residues. The CDR3 bases are TGTGCCAGCAGTTTTCCTAGTTCACCCCTCCACTTT. Translated: CASSFPSSPLHF.

The V and J genes are TRBV24-1 and TRBJ2-1; no reliable D call. V was clipped by 9 bases and J by 6 bases, with 11 bases between them. CDR3 size: 12 residues. In germline, CDR1 is KGHDR, CDR2 SFDVKD. As DNA, the CDR3 is TGTGCCACCTCGGCCTGGCGCAATGAGCAGTTCTTC. Its translation is CATSAWRNEQFF.

V gene TRBV20-1 combines with J gene TRBJ2-3; TRBD2 matches 8 bases. CDR3 length equals 15 residues. Germline CDR1 reads DFQATT; CDR2 reads SNEGSKA (reference sequence). The V segment lost 2 bases and the J segment 0 bases; nucleotides outside the gene matches: 4. The CDR3 region is CSARKASGSTDTQYF. DNA for the CDR3: TGCAGTGCTAGAAAGGCTAGCGGGAGCACAGATACGCAGTATTTT.

This clonotype was found many times. J is TRBJ1-5 and V is TRBV12-3 or TRBV12-4; TRBD1 agrees at 7 bases. The trim removed 6 bases at V and 6 bases at J, leaving 11 bases unmatched. The CDR3 is made up of 15 amino acids. CDR3 in amino acids: CASRIQGPGSQPQHF. CDR3 bases: TGTGCCAGCAGAATACAGGGGCCCGGTAGTCAGCCCCAGCATTTT.

This clonotype was found a few times. The chain carries TRBV10-1 and TRBJ1-5; a possible D gene is TRBD1 (5 bases). With 6 bases removed from V and 3 bases from J, the gap between germline ends came to 12 bases. The CDR3 runs to 14 residues. The germline V gene has CDR1 WNHNN and CDR2 SYGVQD (reference sequence). CDR3 nucleotides: TGCGCCAGCAGATTTCAGGGTCCCAATCAGCCCCAGCATTTT. Amino acid sequence: CASRFQGPNQPQHF.

The chain is built from TRBV11-2 and TRBJ2-1; D gene unclear. The germline V gene encodes CDR1 SGHAT and CDR2 FQNNGV. V was shortened by 2 bases and J by 0 bases, with 14 bases between the two germline ends. The CDR3 runs to 17 residues. The CDR3 loop reads CASSLSKALSSYNEQFF. CDR3 DNA: TGTGCCAGCAGCTTATCGAAGGCTTTGAGCTCCTACAATGAGCAGTTCTTC.

The CDR3: CASSLVGGDEAFF. The CDR3 coding sequence is TGCGCCAGCAGCCTGGTAGGAGGGGATGAAGCTTTCTTT. This chain links TRBV5-1 with TRBJ1-1, with D possibly TRBD1 on 5 matching bases. The length of the CDR3 is 13 residues. Germline V gene data show CDR1 as SGHRS and CDR2 as YFSETQ. The V gene lost 4 bases and the J gene lost 7 bases, with 14 bases spanning the gap.

This chain uses TRBV5-5 with TRBJ2-5, with D possibly TRBD2 on 6 matching bases. Germline V gene data show CDR1 as SGHKS and CDR2 as YYEKEE (reference sequence). This CDR3 contains 16 residues. V gave up 0 bases and J gave up 7 bases, with 19 bases separating them. The CDR3 loop is CASSLEPGGGISTQYF. The CDR3, as DNA: TGTGCCAGCAGCTTGGAGCCCGGCGGAGGGATCTCGACCCAGTACTTC.

This clonotype was detected a few times. This chain joins TRBV7-2 and TRBJ2-1; TRBD1 aligns across 8 bases. CDR3 length: 15 amino acids. Trimming at V came to 3 bases and at J to 7 bases, leaving 8 bases not matched to a gene. Germline values: CDR1 SGHTA, CDR2 FQGNSA. CDR3 residues: CASSFDRGESNEQFF. The CDR3 bases are TGTGCCAGCAGCTTTGACAGGGGTGAGTCGAATGAGCAGTTCTTC.

The gene calls are TRBV6-2 or TRBV6-3 and TRBJ2-1, with D tentatively TRBD1 (5 bases). The germline V and J ends were trimmed by 2 bases and 6 bases, with 14 bases remaining between them. The CDR3 runs 15 residues. The V gene's germline CDR1 is MNHEY and CDR2 SVGEGT. CDR3 nucleotide sequence: TGTGCCAGCAGTTACGGGGCGCCCGCCTTCAATGAGCAGTTCTTC. It codes for CASSYGAPAFNEQFF.

The genes are TRBV6-5 and TRBJ2-5; the D is unclear. The CDR3 is made up of 14 amino acids. The ends were cut back, 4 bases at V and 1 base at J, with 10 bases in the middle. Germline V gene lookup returns CDR1 MNHEY and CDR2 SVGAGI. The CDR3 loop is CASSFSAGQETQYF. As DNA, the CDR3 is TGTGCCAGCAGTTTCTCGGCAGGCCAAGAGACCCAGTACTTC.

This chain links TRBV11-2 with TRBJ2-7, with TRBD1 as a possible D gene (5 bases). The CDR3 covers 13 residues. Germline V lookup: CDR1 SGHAT, CDR2 FQNNGV. Trimming took 4 bases from V and 12 from J, leaving 19 bases between them. CDR3 residues: CASSSTPLGPPYF. The CDR3 DNA sequence: TGTGCCAGCAGCTCCACCCCGTTGGGGCCGCCGTACTTC.

The gene calls are TRBV11-2 and TRBJ2-5, with 7 bases aligning to TRBD2. The CDR3 is 16 residues long. The germline V gene has CDR1 SGHAT and CDR2 FQNNGV. The V segment lost 5 bases and the J segment 0 bases; nucleotides outside the gene matches: 9. DNA for the CDR3: TGTGCCAGCAGCCCTGCCGGGACTACGAACCAAGAGACCCAGTACTTC. It translates to CASSPAGTTNQETQYF.

The CDR3 DNA sequence: TGTGCCAGCAGCCATCGCGCCGGGGAGCTGTTTTTT. This sequence encodes CASSHRAGELFF. The chain couples TRBV3-1 to TRBJ2-2; D is undetermined. The CDR3 spans 12 residues. Trimming left V 3 bases short and J 6 bases short, with 5 bases between. The V gene's germline CDR1 is LGHDT and CDR2 YNNKEL (reference sequence).

This clonotype was seen only a few times. The rearrangement uses TRBV29-1 and TRBJ2-1; D is ambiguous. The germline V gene has CDR1 SQVTM and CDR2 ANQGSEA. The CDR3 sequence is 14 residues long. V was cut by 4 bases and J by 5 bases, with 15 bases left in between. CDR3 amino acids: CSVVRFLENNEQFF. The DNA of the CDR3 is TGCAGCGTTGTACGGTTCCTGGAGAACAATGAGCAGTTCTTC.

The table lists this clonotype with a few counts. The rearrangement links TRBV2 to TRBJ2-7; possibly TRBD1 or TRBD2 for D (5 bases each). This CDR3 has 11 residues. Germline V CDR1 and CDR2: SNHLY, FYNNEI. V lost 8 bases and J lost 2, with 7 bases in between. CDR3 in amino acids: CASGDAYEQYF. The CDR3 region has the DNA TGTGCCAGCGGGGACGCCTACGAGCAGTACTTC. Full variable domain (missing parts from reference TRBV2 and TRBJ2-7): EPEVTQTPSHQVTQMGQEVILRCVPISNHLYFYWYRQILGQKVEFLVSFYNNEISEKSEIFDDQFSVERPDGSNFTLKIRSTKLEDSAMYFCASGDAYEQYFGPGTRLTVT.